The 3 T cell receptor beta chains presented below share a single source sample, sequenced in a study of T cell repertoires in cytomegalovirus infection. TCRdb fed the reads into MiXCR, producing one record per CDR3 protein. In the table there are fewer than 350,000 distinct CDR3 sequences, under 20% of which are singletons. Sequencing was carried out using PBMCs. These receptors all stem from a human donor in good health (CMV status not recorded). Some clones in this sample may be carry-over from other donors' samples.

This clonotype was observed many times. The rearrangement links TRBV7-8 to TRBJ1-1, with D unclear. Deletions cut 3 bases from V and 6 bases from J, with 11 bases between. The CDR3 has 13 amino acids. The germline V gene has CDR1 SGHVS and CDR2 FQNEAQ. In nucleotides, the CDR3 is TGTGCCAGCAGCTTGGGTGAGGTCTCTGAAGCTTTCTTT. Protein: CASSLGEVSEAFF.

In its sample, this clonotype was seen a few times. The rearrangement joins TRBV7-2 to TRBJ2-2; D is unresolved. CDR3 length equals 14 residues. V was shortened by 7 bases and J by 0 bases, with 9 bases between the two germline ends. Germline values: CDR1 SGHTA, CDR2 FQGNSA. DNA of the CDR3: TGTGCCAGCACCCTCGACTCGAACACCGGGGAGCTGTTTTTT. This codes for CASTLDSNTGELFF.

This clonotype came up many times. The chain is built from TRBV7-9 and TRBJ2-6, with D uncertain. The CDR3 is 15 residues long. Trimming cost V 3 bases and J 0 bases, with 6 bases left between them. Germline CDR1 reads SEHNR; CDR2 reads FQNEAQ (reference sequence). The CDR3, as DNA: TGTGCCAGCAGCTTTTACCTCTCTGGGGCCAACGTCCTGACTTTC. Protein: CASSFYLSGANVLTF.